The clone carrying this TCR beta chain was recorded at least ten times. This record belongs to a study of spatial heterogeneity in lung cancer. From germline, CDR1 is SGDLS and CDR2 YYNGEE. This CDR3 is built from 15 residues. With 1 base removed from V and 6 bases from J, the gap between germline ends came to 14 bases. Time point reported: blood at routine non-recurrence follow-up after resection. TCRdb redid the calling of the 5' RACE reads with MiXCR, one entry per CDR3 protein. The sample lists about 27,000 distinct CDR3 sequences; 5.4% were seen once. The specimen was PBMCs, collected at follow-up. The chain has TRBV9 and TRBJ2-1; tentatively, D is TRBD1 or TRBD2 (5 bases each). The clonotype comes from a female donor with early-stage non-small cell lung cancer. The CDR3 sequence is CASSVSGTIGNEQFF. The CDR3 region has the DNA TGTGCCAGCAGCGTATCCGGGACCATCGGCAATGAGCAGTTCTTC.